This T cell receptor (beta chain) derives from a study of blood T cell repertoires in COVID-19. Across the whole study: Sites in the United States, Italy and Spain provided acute and convalescent COVID-19 samples.

Sequenced by immunoSEQ multiplex PCR; TCRdb stores in-frame clones only, minus some. The sample has 200,000 to 300,000 clones; about nine tenths are singletons. Trimming pared 7 bases from V and 0 bases from J, leaving 17 bases between. This CDR3 comprises 16 residues. Looked up from germline, CDR1 is MNHNY and CDR2 is SVGAGI (reference sequence). Seattle-derived patients entered the study during active infection and were followed longitudinally. This receptor was identified in a woman in her twenties or thirties with COVID-19, enrolled during active disease. The sequenced material came from peripheral blood. This chain links TRBV6-6 with TRBJ2-3, with TRBD2 as a possible D gene (6 bases). The CDR3 region is CASILHLAGSTDTQYF. CDR3 coding DNA: TGTGCCAGCATTCTACATTTGGCGGGAAGCACAGATACGCAGTATTTT.